The 26 T cell receptor beta chains given below trace back to one sample, sequenced in a study of early stage breast cancer tumors. Libraries were prepared by immunoSEQ multiplex PCR; TCRdb keeps only in-frame clonotypes and omits some of them. The sample includes fewer than 70,000 clones, around 80% of them seen just once. The sequencing sample was made of blood. These receptors all stem from a person aged 40-50 years with breast cancer.

This clone was seen just once. The chain uses TRBV11-2 and TRBJ1-1; no clear D gene. Trimming removed 4 bases from V and 0 bases from J, with 6 bases in between. CDR1 is SGHAT, CDR2 FQNNGV, per germline. The CDR3 covers 13 residues. CDR3 nucleotide sequence: TGTGCCAGCAGCTCGACCATGAACACTGAAGCTTTCTTT. This gives the protein CASSSTMNTEAFF.

The rearrangement links TRBV19 to TRBJ2-7, with D perhaps matching TRBD2 (5 bases). The V gene's germline CDR1 is LNHDA and CDR2 SQIVND (reference sequence). The CDR3 contains 14 residues. Trimming stripped 5 bases from V and 5 bases from J, with 16 bases between. CDR3 DNA: TGTGCCAGTAGTCCCCGAGGGCCAGGCGACGAGCAGTACTTC. As protein: CASSPRGPGDEQYF.

The chain recombines TRBV29-1 with TRBJ2-1; TRBD1 aligns across 9 bases. There are 15 residues in the CDR3. Germline V CDR1 and CDR2: SQVTM, ANQGSEA. V dropped 1 base and J dropped 7; count of bases not matched to a gene: 8. CDR3 sequence reads: CSVEGRDRETNEQFF. As DNA, the CDR3 is TGCAGCGTTGAAGGCCGGGACAGGGAAACGAATGAGCAGTTCTTC.

The V gene is TRBV19, the J gene TRBJ2-7; 7 nucleotides align to TRBD2. Looked up from germline, CDR1 is LNHDA and CDR2 is SQIVND (reference sequence). The junction had 7 bases not matched to a gene; V was cut back by 6 bases and J by 2 bases. The CDR3 is 14 amino acids. The CDR3 is CASSLTSTAYEQYF. The CDR3 coding sequence is TGTGCCAGTAGCCTGACTAGCACCGCCTACGAGCAGTACTTC.

The CDR3 spells CASRRSSATYGYTF. In DNA, the CDR3 is TGTGCCAGCAGACGCTCTAGTGCAACTTATGGCTACACCTTC. The V gene is TRBV28, the J gene TRBJ1-2; D is unresolved. The CDR3 runs 14 residues. CDR1 is MDHEN and CDR2 is SYDVKM in the germline V gene. The V end was cut by 6 bases, the J end by 5 bases, with 16 bases between.

The rearrangement uses TRBV28 and TRBJ2-1, with 7 positions matching TRBD2. J lost 2 bases, V lost 5 bases, and 3 bases had no gene match. From germline, CDR1 is MDHEN and CDR2 SYDVKM. The CDR3 is 14 amino acids. This CDR3 reads CASSLSGTYNEQFF. DNA for the CDR3: TGTGCCAGCAGTCTAAGCGGGACCTACAATGAGCAGTTCTTC.

The gene calls are TRBV30 and TRBJ2-4, with 8 bases fitting TRBD1. The V and J ends lost 0 bases and 1 base, in that order; junction bases with no gene match: 11. The CDR3 is 18 residues long. Germline assignment: CDR1 GTSNPN and CDR2 SVGIG (reference sequence). Here the CDR3 reads CAWSVQGRGQGAKNIQYF. The CDR3 region has the DNA TGTGCCTGGAGTGTACAGGGCAGGGGGCAGGGGGCCAAAAACATTCAGTACTTC.

The V gene is TRBV5-6, the J gene TRBJ2-2, with TRBD2 as a possible D gene (5 bases). Germline-derived CDR1 and CDR2 are SGHDT and YYEEEE. This CDR3 comprises 13 residues. Trimming removed 4 bases at V and 1 base at J, with 5 bases between. The CDR3 loop reads CASSRENTGELFF. In nucleotides, the CDR3 is TGTGCCAGCAGCCGGGAGAACACCGGGGAGCTGTTTTTT.

This clone is a singleton in its sample. The rearrangement links TRBV5-4 to TRBJ2-1; D not resolved. The ends were cut back, 2 bases at V and 9 bases at J, with 6 bases in the middle. CDR3 length: 11 residues. Per the germline V gene, CDR1 is SGHNT and CDR2 is YYREEE (reference sequence). The CDR3: CASSLSSEQFF. The CDR3 nucleotides read TGTGCCAGCAGCTTATCTAGTGAGCAGTTCTTC.

This clone turned up a few times. The J gene is TRBJ2-1, the V gene TRBV6-1, with 9 bases matching TRBD1. This CDR3 spans 13 amino acids. CDR1 and CDR2 from the germline V gene are MNHNS and SASEGT. The junction had 2 bases not matched to a gene; V was cut back by 4 bases and J by 7 bases. CDR3 DNA: TGTGCCAGCAGTGGGACAGGGGTGAATGAGCAGTTCTTC. This sequence encodes CASSGTGVNEQFF.

V and J are TRBV28 and TRBJ1-5; no clear D. Germline CDR1 MDHEN, CDR2 SYDVKM. The CDR3 covers 13 residues. The germline V and J ends were trimmed by 4 bases and 0 bases, with 4 bases remaining between them. For the CDR3, the DNA is TGTGCCAGCAGTTGGTTTAGCAATCAGCCCCAGCATTTT. Translated: CASSWFSNQPQHF.

The genes are TRBV19 and TRBJ1-2; 7 bases agree with TRBD1. V lost 6 bases, J lost 4 bases, and 2 bases stayed unmatched. The CDR3 loop spans 12 amino acids. Germline V CDR1 and CDR2: LNHDA, SQIVND (reference sequence). The CDR3 region has the DNA TGTGCCAGTAGAACAGGGGTCTATGGCTACACCTTC. Translating gives CASRTGVYGYTF.

The rearrangement joins TRBV7-9 to TRBJ1-1, with a tentative D call TRBD1 (5 bases). The germline V gene encodes CDR1 SEHNR and CDR2 FQNEAQ (reference sequence). V was trimmed by 5 bases and J by 4 bases, leaving 17 bases between them. The CDR3 runs 15 residues. The DNA for the CDR3 is TGTGCCAGCAGCAAACGACAGACCGGGGGCACTGAAGCTTTCTTT. Amino acid sequence: CASSKRQTGGTEAFF.

This clone was observed once. The chain carries TRBV6-1 and TRBJ2-7; TRBD2 agrees at 7 bases. Germline V CDR1 and CDR2: MNHNS, SASEGT. Losses at the gene ends were 4 bases for V and 2 bases for J; bases not matched to a gene: 5. The CDR3 covers 14 residues. DNA for the CDR3: TGTGCCAGCAGTGGGGCGGGAGAAACCTACGAGCAGTACTTC. Protein product: CASSGAGETYEQYF.

The J gene is TRBJ2-1, the V gene TRBV19, with 14 bases identical to TRBD2. Trimming took 5 bases from V and 8 from J; bases not matched to a gene: 2. The CDR3 is 14 amino acids. The germline gives CDR1 LNHDA, CDR2 SQIVND (reference sequence). The CDR3 sequence: CASSPGLAGDEQFF. In DNA, the CDR3 is TGTGCCAGTAGTCCGGGACTAGCGGGAGATGAGCAGTTCTTC.

The rearrangement links TRBV12-5 to TRBJ1-5, with a possible D match to TRBD1 (6 bases). This CDR3 has 16 amino acids. Trimming removed 2 bases from V and 7 bases from J, with 18 bases in between. CDR1 and CDR2 from the germline V gene are LGHNT and FRNRAP. CDR3 sequence (DNA): TGTGCTAGTGGTTTGATGGCAGGGGCAGGAGGGCAGCCCCAGCATTTT. Its translation is CASGLMAGAGGQPQHF.

The genes are TRBV28 and TRBJ2-7; TRBD2 agrees at 7 bases. The CDR3 contains 15 residues. V dropped 5 bases and J dropped 1; count of bases not matched to a gene: 8. Germline CDR1 is MDHEN and CDR2 is SYDVKM. Here the CDR3 DNA reads TGTGCCAGCAGTCTCAGAGCGGGGCGATCCTACGAGCAGTACTTC. Translation: CASSLRAGRSYEQYF.

The chain recombines TRBV2 with TRBJ1-2, with D possibly being TRBD1 (5 bases). Germline V gives CDR1 SNHLY, CDR2 FYNNEI. V was shortened by 6 bases and J by 0 bases, with 8 bases between the two germline ends. The length of the CDR3 is 13 residues. This CDR3 is CASRVGANYGYTF. The CDR3 DNA reads TGTGCCAGCAGAGTGGGGGCTAACTATGGCTACACCTTC.

This clone was seen a few times. J is TRBJ1-2 and V is TRBV11-2, with D unresolved. Germline V gene sequence: CDR1 SGHAT, CDR2 FQNNGV. The CDR3 runs 14 residues. Trimming took off 6 bases at V and 4 bases at J, with 15 bases between the two ends. CDR3 coding DNA: TGTGCCAGCAGACTAAGCGGGGATACCTATGGCTACACCTTC. This translates into CASRLSGDTYGYTF.

This clone was seen only a few times. The genes are TRBV2 and TRBJ1-5, with unresolved D. From germline, CDR1 is SNHLY and CDR2 FYNNEI. The CDR3 length is 14 residues. The V end was cut by 1 base, the J end by 3 bases, with 7 bases between. CDR3 sequence (DNA): TGTGCCAGCAGTGAAGGGAGGGTCAATCAGCCCCAGCATTTT. Amino acids: CASSEGRVNQPQHF.

CDR3 bases: TGTGCCAGCAGCAACACCGGCCGGAACACTGAAGCTTTCTTT. Protein sequence: CASSNTGRNTEAFF. V and J are TRBV6-5 and TRBJ1-1; D ambiguous. This CDR3 contains 14 residues. Germline CDR1 is MNHEY and CDR2 is SVGAGI. V lost 6 bases and J lost 1, with 12 bases in between.

The CDR3 region is CASSLGLAGGLDTQYF. CDR3 nucleotide sequence: TGTGCCAGCAGCCTGGGACTAGCGGGAGGGTTAGATACGCAGTATTTT. The gene calls are TRBV7-3 and TRBJ2-3; 16 nucleotides align to TRBD2. The ends lost 5 bases at V and 5 bases at J; junction bases unmatched: 4. The germline gives CDR1 SGHTA, CDR2 FQGTGA. The CDR3 covers 16 residues.

The rearrangement links TRBV5-1 to TRBJ2-1; possible D gene TRBD2, 5 bases. Between the trimmed V and J ends, which lost 1 base and 9 bases, there was a span of 8 bases. This CDR3 region has 12 residues. Germline loops: CDR1 SGHRS, CDR2 YFSETQ. CDR3 in DNA: TGCGCCAGCAGCTTGATTCGGGGTGAGCAGTTCTTC. This encodes CASSLIRGEQFF.

The J gene is TRBJ2-1, the V gene TRBV2, with 9 bases that match TRBD1. V shed 4 bases, J shed 5 bases, and the junction held 3 bases outside the gene matches. The CDR3 extends over 14 amino acids. Germline CDR1 and CDR2: SNHLY and FYNNEI. In nucleotides, the CDR3 is TGTGCCAGCAGTGGGACAGGGGCCCACAATGAGCAGTTCTTC. It is translated as CASSGTGAHNEQFF. Together with reference TRBV2 and TRBJ2-1, the CDR3 gives the full variable domain: EPEVTQTPSHQVTQMGQEVILRCVPISNHLYFYWYRQILGQKVEFLVSFYNNEISEKSEIFDDQFSVERPDGSNFTLKIRSTKLEDSAMYFCASSGTGAHNEQFFGPGTRLTVL.

In this sample, this clone turned up once. V usage is TRBV6-1 and J usage is TRBJ2-1, with a possible D match to TRBD2 (5 bases). Trimming cost V 1 base and J 8 bases, with 12 bases left between them. Germline V CDR1 and CDR2: MNHNS, SASEGT. This CDR3 contains 14 residues. CDR3 nucleotides: TGTGCCAGCAGTGAAGGGAGACTAATCCATGAGCAGTTCTTC. This codes for CASSEGRLIHEQFF.

The chain recombines TRBV28 with TRBJ1-5; the D is unclear. CDR1 is MDHEN, CDR2 SYDVKM, per germline. The CDR3 loop spans 16 amino acids. The V end lost 4 bases, the J end lost 2 bases, and 15 bases lay between the germline ends. The CDR3 spells CASSYIRADGNQPQHF. CDR3 nucleotide sequence: TGTGCCAGCAGTTATATTCGGGCGGATGGCAATCAGCCCCAGCATTTT.